Presented here are 27 T cell receptor beta chains from one specimen sequenced in a study of human CD8 memory T cell subsets. TCR beta was sequenced from UMI-tagged 5' RACE libraries. TCRdb reprocessed the 5' RACE reads; each CDR3 protein has one entry and no DNA is given. This table holds about 4,700 distinct CDR3 sequences. Material for sequencing was CD8+ T cells from PBMCs. The receptors come from a human donor in good health.

This sequence joins TRBV5-1 and TRBJ2-7. Germline V CDR1 and CDR2: SGHRS, YFSETQ. CDR3 length equals 12 residues. The CDR3 loop is CASSLDRVEQYF.

This chain joins TRBV4-1 and TRBJ1-2. The germline CDR1 and CDR2 sequences are MGHRA and YSYEKL. The CDR3 length is 16 residues. This CDR3 is CASSPREGNHDYGYTF.

Measured by frequency, this clonotype is medium-sized. The chain combines TRBV15 with TRBJ2-3; the TCRdb D gene call, TRBD2, has no DNA to confirm it. Germline V CDR1 and CDR2: LNHNV, YYDKDF (reference sequence). The CDR3 loop spans 16 amino acids. The CDR3 is CATSRDDGGGVNTQYF. Looking up the rest from reference TRBV15 and TRBJ2-3 gives the full variable domain: DAMVIQNPRYQVTQFGKPVTLSCSQTLNHNVMYWYQQKSSQAPKLLFHYYDKDFNNEADTPDNFQSRRPNTSFCFLDIRSPGLGDTAMYLCATSRDDGGGVNTQYFGPGTRLTVL.

The chain carries TRBV6-1 and TRBJ2-1; there is no DNA to check the TCRdb D call of TRBD2. In germline, CDR1 is MNHNS, CDR2 SASEGT. The CDR3 runs 15 residues. This CDR3 is CASSGTSGSYNEQFF.

The CDR3 here is CSAPSPSRDTLSNQPQHF. This sequence joins TRBV20-1 and TRBJ1-5; TCRdb's D call, TRBD1, is unchecked because there is no DNA. The CDR3 runs 18 residues. Germline CDR1 and CDR2: DFQATT and SNEGSKA (reference sequence).

The CDR3 here is CASSDSGLAGYNEQFF. The rearrangement uses TRBV6-4 and TRBJ2-1; TCRdb gives TRBD2 as the D gene, but with no DNA this cannot be confirmed. The CDR3 spans 16 residues. Germline CDR1 and CDR2: MRHNA and SNTAGT.

The chain links TRBV20-1 to TRBJ2-7; checking the TCRdb D call of TRBD1 is not possible without DNA. The germline V gene has CDR1 DFQATT and CDR2 SNEGSKA (reference sequence). This CDR3 has 14 residues. The chain's CDR3 is CSARDGTETYEQYF.

This sequence joins TRBV6-4 and TRBJ2-2; TCRdb designates TRBD2, a call that cannot be tested without DNA. Germline-derived CDR1 and CDR2 are MRHNA and SNTAGT. CDR3 length: 15 residues. CDR3 loop: CASSDSTSGTGELFF.

This chain joins TRBV4-2 and TRBJ2-3. In germline, CDR1 is LGHNA, CDR2 YNFKEQ. This CDR3 has 16 amino acids. CDR3 protein: CASSQEWGLAEDTQYF.

The chain is built from TRBV5-1 and TRBJ2-1; lacking DNA, the TRBD1 call made by TCRdb goes unchecked. Germline assignment: CDR1 SGHRS and CDR2 YFSETQ. This CDR3 is built from 15 residues. CDR3 sequence reads: CASSLSGDRLAMEFF.

This clonotype is classed as medium-sized by frequency. This rearrangement joins TRBV6-4 to TRBJ2-1; TCRdb's D call, TRBD1, is unchecked because there is no DNA. The CDR3 is 14 residues long. Germline V CDR1 and CDR2: MRHNA, SNTAGT. The CDR3: CASSSGTGYNEQFF.

The rearrangement links TRBV20-1 to TRBJ1-5. This CDR3 contains 13 residues. Germline loops: CDR1 DFQATT, CDR2 SNEGSKA (reference sequence). CDR3 amino acids: CSARGGRRQPQHF.

The rearrangement links TRBV15 to TRBJ2-2; the D gene TCRdb calls, TRBD1, cannot be checked with no DNA. CDR1 and CDR2 from the germline V gene are LNHNV and YYDKDF (reference sequence). The CDR3 loop spans 15 amino acids. This chain's CDR3 is CATSSGTGGSGELFF.

The chain uses TRBV4-3 and TRBJ2-1; absent DNA, TCRdb's TRBD2 call cannot be checked. The CDR3 has 15 amino acids. CDR1 is LGHNA, CDR2 YSLEER, per germline. The CDR3 loop is CASSVTSGDYNEQFF.

The V call is TRBV4-1, the J call TRBJ1-1. The CDR3 consists of 14 residues. Germline assignment: CDR1 MGHRA and CDR2 YSYEKL. The CDR3 loop is CASSPLGRGTEAFF.

This chain joins TRBV7-6 and TRBJ2-3. The CDR3 has 14 amino acids. The germline gives CDR1 SGHVS, CDR2 FNYEAQ. CDR3 in amino acids: CASSLSGSTDTQYF.

This chain joins TRBV20-1 and TRBJ2-5; TCRdb's D gene call, TRBD2, goes unchecked for lack of DNA. The CDR3 is made up of 14 amino acids. The germline gives CDR1 DFQATT, CDR2 SNEGSKA (reference sequence). CDR3 amino acids: CSAKGLAAEVTQYF.

The gene calls are TRBV19 and TRBJ2-1. The germline V gene encodes CDR1 LNHDA and CDR2 SQIVND (reference sequence). The CDR3 sequence is 16 residues long. The CDR3 protein is CASCINGESSYNEQFF.

The chain recombines TRBV6-1 with TRBJ2-3; the TCRdb call, TRBD2, lacks DNA for checking. Per germline, CDR1 MNHNS and CDR2 SASEGT. The CDR3 sequence is 15 residues long. This CDR3 is CASSDGLAHTDTQYF.

The gene calls are TRBV7-9 and TRBJ1-2; TCRdb's D gene call, TRBD1, goes unchecked for lack of DNA. Germline CDR1 is SEHNR and CDR2 is FQNEAQ (reference sequence). There are 13 residues in the CDR3. CDR3 in amino acids: CASSFDSRYGYTF.

The gene calls are TRBV24-1 and TRBJ2-2. Germline loops: CDR1 KGHDR, CDR2 SFDVKD. CDR3 length: 15 residues. The CDR3 protein is CATSEKERHTGELFF.

This clonotype ranks as medium-sized in terms of frequency. The V gene is TRBV20-1, the J gene TRBJ2-7; TCRdb's D call of TRBD2 is untestable without DNA. The germline gives CDR1 DFQATT, CDR2 SNEGSKA (reference sequence). The CDR3 runs 13 residues. The CDR3 loop reads CSATKRDSYEQYF.

This chain's CDR3 is CASSQGAGRTEAFF. The V and J genes are TRBV13 and TRBJ1-1; TCRdb returns TRBD1, unconfirmable since there is no DNA. The CDR3 is 14 amino acids. Germline CDR1 and CDR2: PRHDT and FYEKMQ (reference sequence).

Measured by frequency, this clonotype is medium-sized. The chain carries TRBV20-1 and TRBJ2-3; TCRdb's D call of TRBD1 is untestable without DNA. Per germline, CDR1 DFQATT and CDR2 SNEGSKA (reference sequence). There are 13 residues in the CDR3. The CDR3 sequence is CSAQQGEADTQYF.

By frequency, this clonotype is medium-sized. The CDR3 region is CASSLEAGGDEKLFF. The chain uses TRBV7-6 and TRBJ1-4; TCRdb indicates TRBD1, and absent DNA this call remains unverified. This CDR3 spans 15 amino acids. Per the germline V gene, CDR1 is SGHVS and CDR2 is FNYEAQ.

The chain couples TRBV6-2 or TRBV6-3 to TRBJ1-1. CDR1 and CDR2 from the germline V gene are MNHEY and SVGEGT. CDR3 length equals 14 residues. This CDR3 reads CASSYGLMNTEAFF.

This chain links TRBV6-4 with TRBJ2-3; TCRdb's D call, TRBD1, is unchecked because there is no DNA. The CDR3 runs 15 residues. Germline-derived CDR1 and CDR2 are MRHNA and SNTAGT. This chain's CDR3 is CASTAAPGATDTQYF.